This TCR beta chain is drawn from a study of T cell responses to AZD1222 COVID-19 vaccine. Libraries were prepared by immunoSEQ multiplex PCR; TCRdb keeps only in-frame clonotypes and omits some of them. The table has some 70,000 clones, 65% to 85% seen once; the top ten hold around 9.8%. Study outcomes and limitations: Vaccine-associated CD4 TCRs spanned spike, dominant at 160-218 and 743-854.

Turning to this clone: Antigen: not known.

The starting material was peripheral blood, obtained on day 0 of AZD1222 vaccination. The sequence was collected from an adult in good health.

The CDR3, as DNA: TGTGCCTCGGGACCGAACTCTGGAAACACCATATATTTT. Its translation is CASGPNSGNTIYF. V gene TRBV7-9 combines with J gene TRBJ1-3; TRBD1 is a possible D gene (5 bases). The CDR3 is made up of 13 amino acids. Germline V gives CDR1 SEHNR, CDR2 FQNEAQ (reference sequence). Trimming pared 11 bases from V and 0 bases from J, leaving 11 bases between.